The source of this TCR beta chain is a study of post-analysis software for immune sequencing data. Turning to the study itself: The courses of disease that were included comprised relapsing-remitting, secondary progressive and progressive-relapsing multiple sclerosis. The study, taken as a whole, reports: There was significantly lower normalized Chao1 diversity in multiple sclerosis patients than in controls. Clustering by F measure revealed strong co-clustering among samples prepared together in one batch. There were several TRBV segments more frequent in patients than controls, and TRBV5-6, TRBV5-1 and TRBV20-1 were among them.

The CDR3 sequence is 15 residues long. Germline CDR1 reads DFQATT; CDR2 reads SNEGSKA (reference sequence). Trimming removed 3 bases from V and 7 bases from J, with 16 bases in between. To note about this clonotype: Its specificity is unknown.

TCR beta cDNA libraries had unique molecular identifiers. Approximately 0.5 million cDNA molecules were recovered from an input of 1 to 10 million T cells. TCRdb passed the PCR reads through MiXCR, listing each CDR3 protein once. The data hold a few hundred thousand distinct CDR3 sequences, with 36% observed a single time. This clonotype originated in a girl under 18 with multiple sclerosis. The rearrangement joins TRBV20-1 to TRBJ1-6, with D unclear. The specimen sequenced was blood. This CDR3 is CSASMYSRRNSPLHF. CDR3 DNA sequence: TGCAGTGCTAGTATGTACTCCCGAAGGAATTCACCCCTCCACTTT.